This T cell receptor beta chain was observed in a study of T cell responses to AZD1222 COVID-19 vaccine. General observations from the study: White British ancestry dominated among donors, who included more females, and clonal diversity was possibly underestimated. Nearly half of the spike-specific TCRs reportedly recognize variant regions that carry no mutations.

Second-dose recipients at about 4 or about 12 weeks were treated as one pooled group. With regard to this clone: Its antigen is not identified.

Repertoires were generated with immunoSEQ multiplex PCR, while TCRdb's copy carries only in-frame clones and drops some. Altogether roughly 150,000 clones are present, about 90% being singletons, with the ten largest covering around 3.3%. This sample comprised peripheral blood, obtained 28 days after the second AZD1222 dose. The sequence came from an adult who received the AZD1222 COVID-19 vaccine.

DNA of the CDR3: TGTGCCACCAGTGATTTCCGGGTCGGCTACACCTTC. Its translation: CATSDFRVGYTF. The rearrangement links TRBV24-1 to TRBJ1-2; D ambiguous. The CDR3 is 12 amino acids. Trimming removed 1 base from V and 8 bases from J, with 7 bases in between. Germline assignment: CDR1 KGHDR and CDR2 SFDVKD.